These 7 T cell receptor beta chains were sequenced from one sample in a study of radiation and T cells in renal cell carcinoma. Time point: blood 2 weeks post-SBRT. Specified treatment: 15 Gy SBRT to primary tumor, nephrectomy 4 weeks later. Repertoires were generated with immunoSEQ multiplex PCR, while TCRdb's copy carries only in-frame clones and drops some. The sample has 70,000 to 100,000 clones; approximately 83% are singletons. Here the sequenced sample was blood, taken from a patient whose treatment included radiotherapy and nephrectomy. Every receptor here comes from a woman between 50 and 59 years old with renal cell carcinoma.

The J gene is TRBJ2-7, the V gene TRBV6-1; tentatively, D is TRBD1 (5 bases). V was pared by 4 bases and J by 3 bases, with 13 bases between. Germline V CDR1 and CDR2: MNHNS, SASEGT. The CDR3 has 14 residues. The CDR3 spells CASSVVQDIYEQYF. In DNA, the CDR3 is TGTGCCAGCAGTGTAGTACAGGATATCTACGAGCAGTACTTC.

The chain joins TRBV6-1 to TRBJ2-2; no clear D. The V gene lost 2 bases and the J gene lost 3 bases, with 7 bases spanning the gap. CDR3 size: 14 residues. Germline CDR1 and CDR2: MNHNS and SASEGT. The CDR3 protein is CASSETADTGELFF. CDR3 in DNA: TGTGCCAGCAGTGAAACCGCGGACACCGGGGAGCTGTTTTTT.

The V and J genes are TRBV20-1 and TRBJ2-1; D remains unclear. Deletions cut 6 bases from V and 8 bases from J, with 11 bases between. Germline values: CDR1 DFQATT, CDR2 SNEGSKA (reference sequence). The CDR3 spans 11 residues. The DNA for the CDR3 is TGCAGTGCAAAGACCACGGATGAGCAGTTCTTC. It yields the protein CSAKTTDEQFF.

V and J are TRBV15 and TRBJ2-5, with D possibly matching TRBD2 (5 bases). CDR3 length: 15 residues. The V and J ends lost 4 bases and 2 bases respectively, with 14 bases between them. CDR1 is LNHNV and CDR2 is YYDKDF in the germline V gene (reference sequence). The CDR3: CATSTGIDGQETQYF. In nucleotides, the CDR3 is TGTGCCACCAGCACGGGGATCGATGGGCAAGAGACCCAGTACTTC. The full variable domain, in which reference TRBV15 and TRBJ2-5 provide the parts outside the CDR3, is DAMVIQNPRYQVTQFGKPVTLSCSQTLNHNVMYWYQQKSSQAPKLLFHYYDKDFNNEADTPDNFQSRRPNTSFCFLDIRSPGLGDTAMYLCATSTGIDGQETQYFGPGTRLLVL.

The J gene is TRBJ1-6, the V gene TRBV14; the D is unclear. The length of the CDR3 is 13 residues. V lost 4 bases, J lost 9 bases, and 10 bases lay in between. Germline-derived CDR1 and CDR2 are SGHDN and FVKESK. The CDR3 region has the DNA TGTGCCAGCAGCCTGGCTCGGGGTTCACCCCTCCACTTT. Its protein product is CASSLARGSPLHF.

The chain carries TRBV30 and TRBJ1-1; D might be TRBD1 (5 bases). CDR1 and CDR2 (germline): GTSNPN, SVGIG (reference sequence). V was trimmed by 1 base and J by 5 bases, leaving 14 bases between them. This CDR3 is 14 amino acids long. This chain's CDR3 is CAWSDRPPRTEAFF. CDR3 sequence (DNA): TGTGCCTGGAGTGACAGGCCGCCCAGAACTGAAGCTTTCTTT.

Regarding this clone: An end of the junction does not agree with germline; a read error may underlie this. The chain employs TRBV7-2 and TRBJ2-3; 10 nucleotides match TRBD2. The CDR3 runs to 13 residues. Germline CDR1 reads SGHTA; CDR2 reads FQGNSA. Written as DNA, the CDR3 is TGTGCCAGCCGCTTAGCGGGAGGAGATACGCAGTATTTT. Residues: CASRLAGGDTQYF.